This T cell receptor (beta chain) is drawn from a study of control samples from healthy donors and cancer patients. The V segment lost 7 bases and the J segment 4 bases; nucleotides outside the gene matches: 12. This CDR3 contains 16 residues. The germline V gene has CDR1 MNHEY and CDR2 SMNVEV (reference sequence). The sample holds a few counts of this clone. TCRdb's copy holds only in-frame clones and misses some; the assay was immunoSEQ multiplex PCR. The data show 55,000 to 65,000 clones, around 87% seen once. The sequence was collected from a woman aged 60-75 years with lung cancer. This sequence joins TRBV27 and TRBJ2-1; TRBD2 matches 8 bases. Sequencing was carried out using PBMCs. CDR3 coding DNA: TGTGCCAGCAATCCCGCCGGGGGGGCATCATACAATGAGCAGTTCTTC. It is translated as CASNPAGGASYNEQFF.